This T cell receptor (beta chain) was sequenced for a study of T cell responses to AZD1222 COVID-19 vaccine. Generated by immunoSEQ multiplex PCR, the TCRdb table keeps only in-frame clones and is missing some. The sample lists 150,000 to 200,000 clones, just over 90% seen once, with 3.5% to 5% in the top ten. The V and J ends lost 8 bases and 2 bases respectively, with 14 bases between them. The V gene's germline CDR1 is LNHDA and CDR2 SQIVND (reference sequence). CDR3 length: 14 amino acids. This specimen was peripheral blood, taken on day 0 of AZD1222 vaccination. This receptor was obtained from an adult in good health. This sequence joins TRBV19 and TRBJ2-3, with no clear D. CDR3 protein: CASGYRRHTDTQYF. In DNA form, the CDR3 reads TGTGCCAGTGGGTATAGAAGGCACACAGATACGCAGTATTTT.